This TCR beta chain was documented in a study of blood T cell repertoires in COVID-19. The overall study: T cells, B-cell-depleted T cells, or PBMCs provided the cDNA or gDNA that served as material.

The data were produced by immunoSEQ multiplex PCR, yet TCRdb's version contains in-frame clones alone and is incomplete. The table has approximately 52,000 clones, 90% seen once. This TCR came from a human donor in a cohort sampled during active COVID-19. Material for sequencing was peripheral blood.

The CDR3 protein is CASSPNRQGSEKLFF. CDR3 DNA sequence: TGTGCCAGCAGCCCGAATAGGCAGGGTAGTGAAAAACTGTTTTTT. The J gene is TRBJ1-4, the V gene TRBV2; D is possibly TRBD1 (5 bases). The V end was cut by 6 bases, the J end by 7 bases, with 18 bases between. CDR1 and CDR2 (germline): SNHLY, FYNNEI. This CDR3 comprises 15 residues.